This T cell receptor beta chain was recorded in a study of T-cell reconstitution after alpha-beta-depleted transplantation in children. This clonotype was detected a few times. Unique molecular identifiers were incorporated during preparation of the TCRbeta library. TCRdb independently ran MiXCR on the PCR reads; one entry per CDR3 protein. The profile covers around 370,000 distinct CDR3 sequences, with under 13% appearing a single time and approximately 2.3% taken by the ten largest. The CDR3 covers 15 residues. V lost 1 base and J lost 3; bases outside the gene matches: 7. Germline V CDR1 and CDR2: DFQATT, SNEGSKA (reference sequence).

The chain recombines TRBV20-1 with TRBJ2-3, with TRBD1 matching 7 bases. This clonotype was sampled from a human donor who donated a stem cell graft to a child with acute lymphoblastic leukemia. The source material was PBMCs from the stem cell graft donor, sampled from the stem cell graft. The CDR3 DNA is TGCAGTGCTAGAGGAGGGGGACAGAATACAGATACGCAGTATTTT. It translates to CSARGGGQNTDTQYF.